These 21 T cell receptor beta chains were sequenced from one sample in a study of shared clonotypes between healthy human individuals. CD45RO negativity and positive selection for CCR7 defined naive CD8 cells, a population that excluded terminally differentiated effector memory CD45RA+ cells. TCRdb's copy holds only in-frame clones and misses some; the assay was immunoSEQ multiplex PCR. The table has under 1 million clones, 80% to 95% seen once; the top ten hold around 24%. What was sequenced was naive CD8+ T cells sorted from blood. These receptors all stem from a man aged 30 to 45 in good health.

This chain uses TRBV7-9 with TRBJ1-1; TRBD1 aligns across 8 bases. Per germline, CDR1 SEHNR and CDR2 FQNEAQ (reference sequence). V trimming: 5 bases; J trimming: 0 bases; junction bases outside the gene matches: 14. This CDR3 has 18 amino acids. DNA of the CDR3: TGTGCCAGCAGCCGTCTACGGACAGGGCCAAACTTGAACACTGAAGCTTTCTTT. Translation: CASSRLRTGPNLNTEAFF. Based on the CDR3 plus reference TRBV7-9 and TRBJ1-1, the full variable domain is DTGVSQNPRHKITKRGQNVTFRCDPISEHNRLYWYRQTLGQGPEFLTYFQNEAQLEKSRLLSDRFSAERPKGSFSTLEIQRTEQGDSAMYLCASSRLRTGPNLNTEAFFGQGTRLTVV.

The chain recombines TRBV19 with TRBJ2-7; 9 bases align to TRBD2. The CDR3 runs 15 residues. V lost 5 bases to trimming and J lost 0 bases; unmatched junction nucleotides: 5. Germline V gives CDR1 LNHDA, CDR2 SQIVND (reference sequence). CDR3 loop: CASSHFSGSSYEQYF. The CDR3 DNA is TGTGCCAGTAGTCATTTTAGCGGGAGCTCCTACGAGCAGTACTTC.

The chain joins TRBV7-9 to TRBJ1-1; D unclear. V was pared by 1 base and J by 7 bases, with 10 bases between. Looked up from germline, CDR1 is SEHNR and CDR2 is FQNEAQ (reference sequence). The CDR3 is 13 residues long. This CDR3 is CASSLGQENEAFF. The DNA for the CDR3 is TGTGCCAGCAGCTTAGGGCAGGAAAATGAAGCTTTCTTT. The full variable domain, rest sourced from reference TRBV7-9 and TRBJ1-1, is DTGVSQNPRHKITKRGQNVTFRCDPISEHNRLYWYRQTLGQGPEFLTYFQNEAQLEKSRLLSDRFSAERPKGSFSTLEIQRTEQGDSAMYLCASSLGQENEAFFGQGTRLTVV.

This chain connects TRBV7-9 to TRBJ2-7, with D perhaps TRBD2 (6 bases). V gave up 4 bases and J gave up 3 bases, with 16 bases separating them. Germline values: CDR1 SEHNR, CDR2 FQNEAQ (reference sequence). The CDR3 sequence is 15 residues long. CDR3 nucleotide sequence: TGTGCCAGCAGCTCAACCGGGACGGACTACTACGAGCAGTACTTC. Amino acid sequence: CASSSTGTDYYEQYF.

This chain connects TRBV5-1 to TRBJ2-3, with TRBD2 matching 9 bases. Germline values: CDR1 SGHRS, CDR2 YFSETQ. The V gene end was trimmed by 7 bases and the J gene end by 4 bases; junction bases not matched to a gene: 13. CDR3 length: 16 amino acids. The CDR3: CASRILAGGPADTQYF. CDR3 in DNA: TGCGCCAGCCGGATCCTTGCGGGAGGGCCGGCAGATACGCAGTATTTT.

This clone was detected once. The chain has TRBV29-1 and TRBJ2-1; 11 bases align to TRBD2. Germline loops: CDR1 SQVTM, CDR2 ANQGSEA. This CDR3 comprises 15 residues. With V trimmed by 6 bases and J by 0 bases, 4 bases remained unmatched. Here the CDR3 reads CSVGTSGISYNEQFF. CDR3 DNA: TGCAGCGTCGGGACTAGCGGAATCTCCTACAATGAGCAGTTCTTC.

The J gene is TRBJ2-1, the V gene TRBV29-1, with TRBD1 matching 7 bases. V was clipped by 1 base and J by 2 bases; unmatched bases: 2. The germline gives CDR1 SQVTM, CDR2 ANQGSEA. CDR3 length: 14 amino acids. The CDR3 DNA reads TGCAGCGTTGAAGGGGACAGAGCCTACAATGAGCAGTTCTTC. This translates into CSVEGDRAYNEQFF.

This clone came up once. The genes are TRBV29-1 and TRBJ1-2; 7 bases map to TRBD1. Germline assignment: CDR1 SQVTM and CDR2 ANQGSEA. The length of the CDR3 is 13 residues. V was pared by 7 bases and J by 0 bases, with 5 bases of the junction left unmatched. CDR3 in DNA: TGCAGCGCGAGACAGGGTACTAACTATGGCTACACCTTC. Translated: CSARQGTNYGYTF.

The chain joins TRBV2 to TRBJ2-7; D is unclear. CDR3 length equals 14 residues. Per the germline V gene, CDR1 is SNHLY and CDR2 is FYNNEI. Trimming removed 3 bases at V and 2 bases at J, with 11 bases between. Here the CDR3 DNA reads TGTGCCAGCAGTGAGGGCAGCCTCACCTACGAGCAGTACTTC. Residues: CASSEGSLTYEQYF.

In its sample, this clone was seen once. The chain joins TRBV29-1 to TRBJ2-5; D is uncertain. V lost 5 bases, J lost 3 bases, and 13 bases lay in between. Germline V gene lookup returns CDR1 SQVTM and CDR2 ANQGSEA. The CDR3 has 13 amino acids. CDR3 bases: TGCAGCGTTCCTACAGATTTGGAAGAGACCCAGTACTTC. Translating gives CSVPTDLEETQYF.

Comments on this clone: Different DNA sequences within this sample yield the same CDR3. The rearrangement uses TRBV4-3 and TRBJ2-7, with TRBD1 identical over 10 bases. CDR3 length equals 14 residues. V was pared by 4 bases and J by 3 bases, with 3 bases of the junction left unmatched. Germline V gene lookup returns CDR1 LGHNA and CDR2 YSLEER. CDR3 protein: CASSPRTGGYEQYF. The CDR3 DNA reads as TGCGCCAGCAGCCCCCGGACAGGGGGCTACGAGCAGTACTTC.

V is TRBV5-6 and J is TRBJ2-7, with D possibly matching TRBD2 (6 bases). V was shortened by 5 bases and J by 0 bases, with 12 bases between the two germline ends. The CDR3 spans 14 residues. CDR1 and CDR2 from the germline V gene are SGHDT and YYEEEE. The CDR3 sequence: CASSWGTSSYEQYF. CDR3 nucleotide sequence: TGTGCCAGCAGTTGGGGGACTTCCTCCTACGAGCAGTACTTC.

The chain links TRBV7-6 to TRBJ1-3, with 10 bases matching TRBD1. The germline gives CDR1 SGHVS, CDR2 FNYEAQ. The CDR3 contains 17 residues. V was pared by 5 bases and J by 0 bases, with 7 bases of the junction left unmatched. The CDR3 DNA is TGTGCCAGCAGCACCCGGACAGGGGGTTTCTCTGGAAACACCATATATTTT. Amino acids: CASSTRTGGFSGNTIYF.

The chain recombines TRBV6-1 with TRBJ1-1; a possible D gene is TRBD1 (6 bases). Trimming removed 4 bases at V and 4 bases at J, with 7 bases between. CDR1 is MNHNS and CDR2 is SASEGT in the germline V gene. This CDR3 is built from 12 residues. CDR3 amino acids: CASSVDSTEAFF. The CDR3 coding sequence is TGTGCCAGCAGTGTGGACAGCACTGAAGCTTTCTTT.

The CDR3 region has the DNA TGCAGCGTCGCCCACAGGGACAATGAGCAGTTCTTC. Protein product: CSVAHRDNEQFF. The V call is TRBV29-1, the J call TRBJ2-1, with a possible D match to TRBD1 (6 bases). This CDR3 comprises 12 residues. The germline V gene encodes CDR1 SQVTM and CDR2 ANQGSEA. Trimming cost V 6 bases and J 5 bases, with 11 bases left between them.

CDR3 coding DNA: TGTGCCAGCAGCTCGACGGGGGCCACAGATACGCAGTATTTT. Translated: CASSSTGATDTQYF. The chain uses TRBV7-9 and TRBJ2-3, with D perhaps being TRBD1 or TRBD2 (6 bases each). Germline assignment: CDR1 SEHNR and CDR2 FQNEAQ (reference sequence). V lost 4 bases, J lost 2 bases, and 10 bases lay in between. CDR3 length equals 14 residues.

The chain employs TRBV5-5 and TRBJ2-2; D is unresolved. The germline V and J ends were trimmed by 3 bases and 0 bases, with 15 bases remaining between them. This CDR3 has 17 amino acids. In germline, CDR1 is SGHKS, CDR2 YYEKEE (reference sequence). For the CDR3, the DNA is TGTGCCAGCAGCTCCCCCCCTGGGCCGGCGAACACCGGGGAGCTGTTTTTT. Amino acid sequence: CASSSPPGPANTGELFF.

The chain uses TRBV9 and TRBJ2-5, with 7 bases fitting TRBD2. Germline values: CDR1 SGDLS, CDR2 YYNGEE. With V trimmed by 1 base and J by 2 bases, 14 bases remained unmatched. The CDR3 consists of 18 residues. The CDR3 DNA reads TGTGCCAGCAGCGTAAGGACGGCGGGAGATCGCAAGCAAGAGACCCAGTACTTC. This sequence encodes CASSVRTAGDRKQETQYF.

The count of this clone is one. V is TRBV10-3 and J is TRBJ2-1; a possible D gene is TRBD1 (9 bases). This CDR3 is built from 16 residues. V gave up 11 bases and J gave up 7 bases, with 27 bases separating them. Germline V gene sequence: CDR1 ENHRY, CDR2 SYGVKD. Here the CDR3 reads CALQVLAGQGSNEQFF. The DNA of the CDR3 is TGTGCCCTCCAGGTGTTAGCGGGACAGGGATCAAATGAGCAGTTCTTC.

This clone has only one observation. The chain couples TRBV5-1 to TRBJ2-7; D possibly corresponds to TRBD1 (5 bases). This CDR3 comprises 11 residues. Germline V gives CDR1 SGHRS, CDR2 YFSETQ. Trimming cost V 7 bases and J 3 bases, with 8 bases left between them. The CDR3 protein is CASGQGYEQYF. The CDR3 region has the DNA TGCGCCAGCGGGCAGGGCTACGAGCAGTACTTC.

The genes are TRBV7-9 and TRBJ2-1; 8 nucleotides align to TRBD2. CDR3 length: 17 amino acids. Looked up from germline, CDR1 is SEHNR and CDR2 is FQNEAQ (reference sequence). V trimming: 1 base; J trimming: 7 bases; junction bases outside the gene matches: 12. CDR3 in DNA: TGTGCCAGCAGCTTAGTCAATGAGGGACTAGTGATAAATGAGCAGTTCTTC. This encodes CASSLVNEGLVINEQFF. Full variable domain (outside the CDR3, taken from reference TRBV7-9 and TRBJ2-1): DTGVSQNPRHKITKRGQNVTFRCDPISEHNRLYWYRQTLGQGPEFLTYFQNEAQLEKSRLLSDRFSAERPKGSFSTLEIQRTEQGDSAMYLCASSLVNEGLVINEQFFGPGTRLTVL.